These T cell receptor beta chains were read from a single sample in a study of beta chain features in type 1 diabetes. Profiled with immunoSEQ multiplex PCR; TCRdb holds only in-frame clones, not every one. The data hold around 310,000 clones, with 13% observed a single time. Sequenced material: naive CD4+ T cells from blood. The receptors stem from a woman aged 18-30 years with type 1 diabetes. Both conserved end residues are part of each CDR3. Each record gives: J gene, V gene, clone size, D gene, CDR3 DNA, CDR3 protein. A D gene is named only where the DNA matches it firmly. The listing skips clone size in some rows; elsewhere it reads once, few, many or a size class.

TRBJ1-2,TRBV6-5,few,TRBD1,TGTGCCAGCAGGCGACAGGGCTATGGCTACACCTTC,CASRRQGYGYTF
TRBJ1-4,TRBV29-1,few,.,TGCAGCGCCGGGCGGGGGGGTCTGAATGAAAAACTGTTTTTT,CSAGRGGLNEKLFF
TRBJ2-7,TRBV29-1,few,TRBD2,TGCAGCGTGAGTGTTAGGCTAGCGGGGGTCGAGCAGTACTTC,CSVSVRLAGVEQYF
TRBJ1-2,TRBV28,.,TRBD1,TGTGCCAGCAGTACGGGACAGCCTTATGGCTACACCTTC,CASSTGQPYGYTF
TRBJ1-1,TRBV19,few,.,TGTGCCAGTAGTAAAACTATCTCAAGGGGTGAAGCTTTCTTT,CASSKTISRGEAFF
TRBJ1-1,TRBV28,.,.,TGTGCCAGCAGCTCCTGGCTCGCTGAAGCTTTCTTT,CASSSWLAEAFF
TRBJ1-2,TRBV30,.,.,TGTGCCTGGAGCGCGGGGGAGAGCTATGGCTACACCTTC,CAWSAGESYGYTF
TRBJ2-3,TRBV7-9,few,TRBD2,TGTGCCAGCAGCGGAGGGACTAGCGGGTTGGCAGATACGCAGTATTTT,CASSGGTSGLADTQYF
TRBJ2-1,TRBV9,few,.,TGTGCCAGCAGCGAAACTAGCAACTCCTACAATGAGCAGTTCTTC,CASSETSNSYNEQFF
TRBJ1-4,TRBV4-2,few,.,TGTGCCAGCAGCCAAGACAGAAATGAAAAACTGTTTTTT,CASSQDRNEKLFF
TRBJ1-2,TRBV5-1,few,TRBD1,TGCGCCAGCAGCCCCGGACAGGGGGCGGACTATGGCTACACCTTC,CASSPGQGADYGYTF
TRBJ1-5,TRBV30,few,.,TGTGCCTGGAGTGGAGGTGGTCAGCCCCAGCATTTT,CAWSGGGQPQHF
TRBJ1-2,TRBV14,.,TRBD1,TGTGCCAGCAGCCAAAGTGGAAGCTATCTACAACAGGGGACCTTC,CASSQSGSYLQQGTF
TRBJ2-7,TRBV6-6,.,.,TGTGCCAGCAGTTACGGGCGCCTCTCCGAGCAGTACTTC,CASSYGRLSEQYF
TRBJ2-7,TRBV6-5,.,TRBD2,TGTGCCAGCAGGTCTCAGACTAGCGGGGACTTCGAGCAGTACTTC,CASRSQTSGDFEQYF
TRBJ2-3,TRBV18,few,TRBD1,TGTGCCAGCTCACCGGGACAGGTAGTTGATACGCAGTATTTT,CASSPGQVVDTQYF
TRBJ2-3,TRBV7-9,.,.,TGTGCCAGTTTGATGGGGGGTGACACAGATACGCAGTATTTT,CASLMGGDTDTQYF
TRBJ2-5,TRBV19,few,.,TGTGCCAGTAGCCCATCAGGGATCCAAGAGACCCAGTACTTC,CASSPSGIQETQYF